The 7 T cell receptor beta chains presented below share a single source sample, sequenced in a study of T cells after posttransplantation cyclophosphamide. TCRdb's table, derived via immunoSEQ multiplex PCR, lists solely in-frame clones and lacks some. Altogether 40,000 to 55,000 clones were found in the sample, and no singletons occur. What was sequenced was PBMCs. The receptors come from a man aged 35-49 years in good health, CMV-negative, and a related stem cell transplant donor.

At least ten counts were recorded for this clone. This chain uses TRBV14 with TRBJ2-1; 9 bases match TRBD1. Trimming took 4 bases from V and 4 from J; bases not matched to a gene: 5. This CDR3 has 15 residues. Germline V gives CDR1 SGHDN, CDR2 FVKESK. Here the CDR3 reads CASSPGTGWYNEQFF. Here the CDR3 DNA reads TGTGCCAGCAGCCCCGGGACAGGGTGGTACAATGAGCAGTTCTTC.

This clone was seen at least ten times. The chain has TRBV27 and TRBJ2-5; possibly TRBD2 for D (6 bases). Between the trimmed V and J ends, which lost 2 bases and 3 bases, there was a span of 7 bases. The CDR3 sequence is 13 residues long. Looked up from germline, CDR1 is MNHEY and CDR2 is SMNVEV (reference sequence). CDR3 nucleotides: TGTGCCAGCAGTTTAGGAGGGGAAGAGACCCAGTACTTC. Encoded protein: CASSLGGEETQYF.

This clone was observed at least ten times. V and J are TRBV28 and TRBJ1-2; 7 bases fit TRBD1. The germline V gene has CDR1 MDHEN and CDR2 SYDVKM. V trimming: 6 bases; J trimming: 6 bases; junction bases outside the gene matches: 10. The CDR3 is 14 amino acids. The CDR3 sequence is CASRGGQFIDGYTF. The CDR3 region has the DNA TGTGCCAGCAGGGGGGGACAGTTTATCGATGGCTACACCTTC.

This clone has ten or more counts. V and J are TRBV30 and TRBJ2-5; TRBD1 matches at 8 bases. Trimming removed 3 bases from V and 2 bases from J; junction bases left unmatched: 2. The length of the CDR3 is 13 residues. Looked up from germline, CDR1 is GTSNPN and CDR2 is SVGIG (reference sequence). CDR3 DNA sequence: TGTGCCTGGAGCTGGACAGGGCAAGAGACCCAGTACTTC. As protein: CAWSWTGQETQYF.

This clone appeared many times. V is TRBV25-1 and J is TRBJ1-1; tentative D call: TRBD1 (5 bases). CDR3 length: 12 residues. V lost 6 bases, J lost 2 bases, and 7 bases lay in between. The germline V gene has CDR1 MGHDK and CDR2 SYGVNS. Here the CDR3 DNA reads TGTGCCAGCAGGGACATAAACACTGAAGCTTTCTTT. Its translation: CASRDINTEAFF. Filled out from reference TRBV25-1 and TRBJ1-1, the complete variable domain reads EADIYQTPRYLVIGTGKKITLECSQTMGHDKMYWYQQDPGMELHLIHYSYGVNSTEKGDLSSESTVSRIRTEHFPLTLESARPSHTSQYLCASRDINTEAFFGQGTRLTVV.

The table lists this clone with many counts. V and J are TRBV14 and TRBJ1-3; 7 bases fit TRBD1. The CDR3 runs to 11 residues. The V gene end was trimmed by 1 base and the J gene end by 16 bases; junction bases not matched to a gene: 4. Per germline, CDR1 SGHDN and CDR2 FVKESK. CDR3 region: CASSQGDRVYF. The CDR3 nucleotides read TGTGCCAGCAGCCAAGGAGACAGGGTGTATTTT.

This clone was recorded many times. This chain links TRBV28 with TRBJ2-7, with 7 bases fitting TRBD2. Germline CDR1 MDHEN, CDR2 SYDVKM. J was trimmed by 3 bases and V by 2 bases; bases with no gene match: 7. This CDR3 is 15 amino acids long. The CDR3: CASSLLQSSGYEQYF. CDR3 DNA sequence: TGTGCCAGCAGTTTACTCCAGTCTAGCGGCTACGAGCAGTACTTC.